A single sample gave rise to the 13 T cell receptor beta chains below, sequenced in a study. TCRdb reprocessed the reads with MiXCR, giving one entry per CDR3 protein. The sample has nearly 15,000 distinct CDR3 sequences; more than 30% are singletons. Source material: blood. These receptors were obtained from a human donor.

CDR3 protein: CASSPTSGTSYEQYF. In DNA, the CDR3 is TGCGCCAGCAGCCCGACTAGCGGAACCTCCTACGAGCAGTACTTC. The chain uses TRBV4-3 and TRBJ2-7, with 9 bases that match TRBD2. Trimming took 4 bases from V and 0 from J; bases not matched to a gene: 4. This CDR3 comprises 15 residues. In germline, CDR1 is LGHNA, CDR2 YSLEER.

This clonotype counts as medium-sized. The chain uses TRBV6-2 or TRBV6-3 and TRBJ1-1, with 8 positions matching TRBD1. This CDR3 has 14 amino acids. Germline loops: CDR1 MNHEY, CDR2 SVGEGT. The ends lost 6 bases at V and 1 base at J; junction bases unmatched: 4. CDR3 amino acids: CASRTRGRNTEAFF. The CDR3 DNA sequence: TGTGCCAGCAGAACCAGGGGGCGGAACACTGAAGCTTTCTTT.

This clonotype was observed a few times. The chain carries TRBV7-9 and TRBJ2-6; tentatively, D is TRBD2 (5 bases). CDR3 length: 15 residues. Trimming left V 7 bases short and J 0 bases short, with 10 bases between. The germline V gene has CDR1 SEHNR and CDR2 FQNEAQ (reference sequence). CDR3 nucleotide sequence: TGTGCCAGCACTCTGGGGAGCTCTGGGGCCAACGTCCTGACTTTC. Amino acids: CASTLGSSGANVLTF. Complete variable domain (other parts from reference TRBV7-9 and TRBJ2-6): DTGVSQNPRHKITKRGQNVTFRCDPISEHNRLYWYRQTLGQGPEFLTYFQNEAQLEKSRLLSDRFSAERPKGSFSTLEIQRTEQGDSAMYLCASTLGSSGANVLTFGAGSRLTVL.

In its sample, this clonotype was seen many times. This chain uses TRBV4-2 with TRBJ2-5; either TRBD1 or TRBD2 may supply D (6 bases each). Germline lookup yields CDR1 LGHNA and CDR2 YNFKEQ. Trimming stripped 1 base from V and 5 bases from J, with 17 bases between. This CDR3 comprises 16 residues. In nucleotides, the CDR3 is TGTGCCAGCAGCCAAGTTGTGGGGGGCCCCACTGAGACCCAGTACTTC. This sequence encodes CASSQVVGGPTETQYF.

This sequence joins TRBV29-1 and TRBJ1-2; TRBD1 is a possible D gene (5 bases). This CDR3 has 11 residues. The germline V gene has CDR1 SQVTM and CDR2 ANQGSEA. Trimming shortened V by 6 bases and J by 12 bases, and 17 bases separated the two germline ends. The CDR3 loop reads CSVIHRGLHTF. Written as DNA, the CDR3 is TGCAGCGTGATTCATCGGGGACTTCACACCTTC. The whole variable domain, remainder taken from reference TRBV29-1 and TRBJ1-2, is SAVISQKPSRDICQRGTSLTIQCQVDSQVTMMFWYRQQPGQSLTLIATANQGSEATYESGFVIDKFPISRPNLTFSTLTVSNMSPEDSSIYLCSVIHRGLHTFGSGTRLTVV.

The sample holds one count of this clonotype. The V call is TRBV7-9, the J call TRBJ2-5; tentatively, D is TRBD1 or TRBD2 (6 bases each). Germline V CDR1 and CDR2: SEHNR, FQNEAQ (reference sequence). V lost 4 bases, J lost 4 bases, and 10 bases lay in between. There are 13 residues in the CDR3. CDR3 residues: CASSSEGGETQYF. The CDR3 nucleotides read TGTGCCAGCAGCTCAGAGGGGGGAGAGACCCAGTACTTC.

The table lists this clonotype with many counts. The rearrangement links TRBV30 to TRBJ1-2; D call uncertain. CDR1 and CDR2 (germline): GTSNPN, SVGIG (reference sequence). V lost 0 bases to trimming and J lost 4 bases, with 6 bases between them. This CDR3 spans 12 amino acids. The CDR3 nucleotides are TGTGCCTGGAGTGTACATGTCTATGGCTACACCTTC. As protein: CAWSVHVYGYTF.

This chain connects TRBV20-1 to TRBJ2-5; 8 nucleotides line up with TRBD1. The CDR3 is 16 residues long. The germline V gene encodes CDR1 DFQATT and CDR2 SNEGSKA (reference sequence). The junction had 12 bases not matched to a gene; V was cut back by 6 bases and J by 0 bases. CDR3 protein: CSAANTGGTYQETQYF. The DNA of the CDR3 is TGCAGTGCCGCCAATACAGGGGGGACGTACCAAGAGACCCAGTACTTC.

Comment on this clonotype: A much larger clone differs by one base, so this may be a read error. The chain joins TRBV4-1 to TRBJ2-2, with 14 bases identical to TRBD2. With 4 bases clipped from V and 6 bases from J, the junction kept 4 bases outside the gene matches. Germline V gives CDR1 MGHRA, CDR2 YSYEKL. The CDR3 runs to 16 residues. CDR3 nucleotide sequence: TGCGCCAGCAGCCCGGGACTAGCGGGAGTATCCGGGGAGCTGTTTTTT. Residues: CASSPGLAGVSGELFF.

This clonotype showed up many times. The chain recombines TRBV4-3 with TRBJ2-2; D not certain. Germline-derived CDR1 and CDR2 are LGHNA and YSLEER. V was trimmed by 2 bases and J by 3 bases, leaving 7 bases between them. The CDR3 runs 14 residues. CDR3 DNA sequence: TGCGCCAGCAGCCAATGGCCATACACCGGGGAGCTGTTTTTT. Translating gives CASSQWPYTGELFF.

The chain couples TRBV4-3 to TRBJ2-1; D is unresolved. Deletions cut 3 bases from V and 8 bases from J, with 11 bases between. CDR1 and CDR2 (germline): LGHNA, YSLEER. The CDR3 consists of 13 residues. This CDR3 is CASSHLTGDEQFF. DNA of the CDR3: TGCGCCAGCAGCCATCTAACTGGTGATGAGCAGTTCTTC.

This chain joins TRBV4-1 and TRBJ1-5; TRBD1 matches 7 bases. V was clipped by 5 bases and J by 1 base; unmatched bases: 5. The CDR3 has 15 amino acids. Germline lookup yields CDR1 MGHRA and CDR2 YSYEKL. The DNA for the CDR3 is TGCGCCAGCAGCTATACAGGGGACAGCAATCAGCCCCAGCATTTT. Translated: CASSYTGDSNQPQHF.

Many counts were recorded for this clonotype. This chain connects TRBV13 to TRBJ1-1; D is uncertain. Germline V lookup: CDR1 PRHDT, CDR2 FYEKMQ (reference sequence). Trimming removed 0 bases from V and 9 bases from J, with 11 bases in between. The CDR3 has 13 amino acids. CDR3 region: CASSLGLLTKAFF. As DNA, the CDR3 is TGTGCCAGCAGCTTAGGCCTGTTAACGAAAGCTTTCTTT.